This T cell receptor (beta chain) was sequenced in a study of T cells after yellow fever vaccination. There are a few counts of this clonotype. A universal primer site and UMIs were added as TCR cDNA was made by 5'RACE template switching. TCRdb processed the 5' RACE reads anew with MiXCR; each CDR3 protein has one entry. The data hold 300,000 or so distinct CDR3 sequences, with approximately 4% observed a single time. Germline lookup yields CDR1 SGHTA and CDR2 FQGNSA. The CDR3 spans 16 residues. The V gene end was trimmed by 4 bases and the J gene end by 0 bases; junction bases not matched to a gene: 4.

V usage is TRBV7-2 and J usage is TRBJ1-3, with 9 bases lining up with TRBD1. Source: PBMCs, taken 5 days after the yellow fever booster vaccination. The sequence was collected from a man aged 18-30 years who received the YFV17D yellow fever vaccine. The CDR3 loop reads CASSYTTGGSGNTIYF. CDR3 coding DNA: TGTGCCAGCAGCTATACGACAGGGGGCTCTGGAAACACCATATATTTT.